The 20 T cell receptor beta chains given below trace back to one sample, sequenced in a study of blood T cell repertoires in COVID-19. Assay used: immunoSEQ multiplex PCR; TCRdb lists only in-frame clones, some missing. The sample has under 250,000 clones; just under 85% are singletons. The sample consisted of peripheral blood. The source is an elderly man with acute or convalescent COVID-19.

In its sample, this clone was seen a few times. This chain links TRBV28 with TRBJ2-7, with D possibly TRBD1 on 6 matching bases. In germline, CDR1 is MDHEN, CDR2 SYDVKM. The CDR3 spans 14 residues. V lost 3 bases and J 7 bases, leaving 16 bases between the germline ends. The CDR3 sequence: CASSFPSTGSEQYF. As DNA, the CDR3 is TGTGCCAGCAGTTTTCCCAGTACAGGGAGTGAGCAGTACTTC.

The J gene is TRBJ1-2, the V gene TRBV21-1; no DNA check was done on the table's D call, TRBD1. TRBV21-1 has pseudogene status. The CDR3 is made up of 13 amino acids. The CDR3 loop reads CASSKGRGIGYTF. The CDR3 bases are TGTGCCAGCAGCAAAGGCAGGGGTATTGGCTACACCTTC.

This clone was observed a single time. The chain links TRBV4-1 to TRBJ1-4, with 8 bases aligning to TRBD1. J lost 8 bases, V lost 0 bases, and 8 bases had no gene match. Germline V gene data show CDR1 as MGHRA and CDR2 as YSYEKL. The CDR3 covers 16 residues. In DNA, the CDR3 is TGCGCCAGCAGCCAAGATCTAAGGACAGGGAACGAAAAACTGTTTTTT. It codes for CASSQDLRTGNEKLFF.

The chain uses TRBV5-6 and TRBJ1-1; D not resolved. The CDR3 sequence is 13 residues long. Trimming cost V 0 bases and J 5 bases, with 8 bases left between them. From germline, CDR1 is SGHDT and CDR2 YYEEEE. This CDR3 is CASSLGANTEAFF. For the CDR3, the DNA is TGTGCCAGCAGCTTGGGGGCGAATACTGAAGCTTTCTTT.

The J gene is TRBJ1-6, the V gene TRBV12-5; D perhaps matches TRBD1 (6 bases). This CDR3 has 15 amino acids. The V gene lost 5 bases and the J gene lost 6 bases, with 14 bases spanning the gap. Germline V gene sequence: CDR1 LGHNT, CDR2 FRNRAP. CDR3 DNA sequence: TGTGCTAGTGGTCCCCCCCAGGGGCGTAATTCACCCCTCCACTTT. It specifies CASGPPQGRNSPLHF.

The genes are TRBV5-4 and TRBJ2-1; 8 nucleotides line up with TRBD2. V dropped 2 bases and J dropped 5; count of bases not matched to a gene: 6. From germline, CDR1 is SGHNT and CDR2 YYREEE (reference sequence). The CDR3 is 15 amino acids. In nucleotides, the CDR3 is TGTGCCAGCAGCTTAAGGACTAGCAGCAACAATGAGCAGTTCTTC. Residues: CASSLRTSSNNEQFF.

The chain couples TRBV18 to TRBJ2-7, with 9 nucleotides matching TRBD1. Unmatched junction bases numbered 3, after V lost 2 bases and J lost 4 bases. Germline CDR1 KGHSH, CDR2 LQKENI. This CDR3 contains 14 residues. The chain's CDR3 is CASSPEGTGYEQYF. For the CDR3, the DNA is TGTGCCAGCTCACCAGAGGGGACAGGGTACGAGCAGTACTTC.

The chain carries TRBV19 and TRBJ2-3, with TRBD2 identical over 7 bases. The J segment lost 2 bases and the V segment lost 3 bases, leaving 5 bases of the junction unmatched. Per germline, CDR1 LNHDA and CDR2 SQIVND (reference sequence). The CDR3 length is 15 residues. The CDR3 coding sequence is TGTGCCAGTAGTATTGGGCTAGCGGCCACAGATACGCAGTATTTT. The encoded protein is CASSIGLAATDTQYF. Drawing the rest from reference TRBV19 and TRBJ2-3, the complete variable domain is DGGITQSPKYLFRKEGQNVTLSCEQNLNHDAMYWYRQDPGQGLRLIYYSQIVNDFQKGDIAEGYSVSREKKESFPLTVTSAQKNPTAFYLCASSIGLAATDTQYFGPGTRLTVL.

The rearrangement links TRBV2 to TRBJ1-6, with D possibly matching TRBD1 (5 bases). V lost 6 bases, J lost 6 bases, and 9 bases lay in between. Germline CDR1 reads SNHLY; CDR2 reads FYNNEI. The CDR3 runs 13 residues. The CDR3 sequence is CASRGGTNSPLHF. The CDR3, as DNA: TGTGCCAGCAGAGGAGGGACTAATTCACCCCTCCACTTT.

The chain uses TRBV15 and TRBJ2-2; D may be TRBD2 (7 bases). The CDR3 contains 16 residues. Trimming pared 7 bases from V and 4 bases from J, leaving 19 bases between. Germline V gene lookup returns CDR1 LNHNV and CDR2 YYDKDF (reference sequence). The CDR3 loop is CATTGVGGRATGELFF. The CDR3 DNA follows: TGTGCCACCACAGGCGTCGGGGGGCGGGCCACCGGGGAGCTGTTTTTT.

The chain couples TRBV19 to TRBJ2-1; 11 nucleotides match TRBD1. The CDR3 runs to 15 residues. Germline-derived CDR1 and CDR2 are LNHDA and SQIVND (reference sequence). V shed 5 bases, J shed 5 bases, and the junction held 5 bases outside the gene matches. The CDR3: CASSSGTGGNNEQFF. The CDR3 region has the DNA TGTGCCAGTAGTTCCGGGACAGGGGGGAACAATGAGCAGTTCTTC. Together with reference TRBV19 and TRBJ2-1, the CDR3 gives the full variable domain: DGGITQSPKYLFRKEGQNVTLSCEQNLNHDAMYWYRQDPGQGLRLIYYSQIVNDFQKGDIAEGYSVSREKKESFPLTVTSAQKNPTAFYLCASSSGTGGNNEQFFGPGTRLTVL.

The CDR3 sequence is CASSEGQYTGELFF. The CDR3 nucleotides read TGTGCCAGTTCCGAGGGACAGTACACCGGGGAGCTGTTTTTT. The chain recombines TRBV19 with TRBJ2-2; 7 nucleotides match TRBD1. With 8 bases clipped from V and 3 bases from J, the junction kept 6 bases outside the gene matches. The CDR3 length is 14 residues. Per germline, CDR1 LNHDA and CDR2 SQIVND (reference sequence).

CDR3 in amino acids: CSASFGREPYEQYF. The CDR3 region has the DNA TGCAGTGCTAGTTTCGGCAGGGAACCCTACGAGCAGTACTTC. This rearrangement joins TRBV20-1 to TRBJ2-7; maybe TRBD1 (5 bases). The CDR3 runs 14 residues. The V and J ends lost 3 bases and 2 bases respectively, with 14 bases between them. The germline V gene encodes CDR1 DFQATT and CDR2 SNEGSKA (reference sequence).

This chain connects TRBV6-2 or TRBV6-3 to TRBJ2-7, with 12 bases lining up with TRBD2. CDR1 is MNHEY and CDR2 is SVGEGT in the germline V gene. The trim removed 5 bases at V and 2 bases at J, leaving 4 bases unmatched. The CDR3 has 15 amino acids. This chain's CDR3 is CASSLAGGPTYEQYF. The DNA of the CDR3 is TGTGCCAGCAGTCTAGCGGGAGGGCCCACCTACGAGCAGTACTTC.

CDR3 protein: CASSPSPSEETQYF. CDR3 sequence (DNA): TGTGCCAGCAGCCCGTCCCCCAGTGAAGAGACCCAGTACTTC. The chain uses TRBV4-2 and TRBJ2-5, with D hard to call. The ends were cut back, 4 bases at V and 3 bases at J, with 12 bases in the middle. The CDR3 is made up of 14 amino acids. Germline CDR1 is LGHNA and CDR2 is YNFKEQ.

This clone was seen a few times. This sequence joins TRBV4-2 and TRBJ1-1; D is uncertain. The CDR3 spans 14 residues. Per the germline V gene, CDR1 is LGHNA and CDR2 is YNFKEQ. V was shortened by 0 bases and J by 3 bases, with 8 bases between the two germline ends. The CDR3 DNA reads as TGTGCCAGCAGCCAAGAACCTGGAGACACTGAAGCTTTCTTT. As protein: CASSQEPGDTEAFF.

The V call is TRBV11-2, the J call TRBJ2-1; no reliable D call. Deletions cut 2 bases from V and 12 bases from J, with 14 bases between. Germline CDR1 and CDR2: SGHAT and FQNNGV. The CDR3 contains 13 residues. The DNA of the CDR3 is TGTGCCAGCAGCTTACGGCCCGAGGTGGCGCAGTTCTTC. It specifies CASSLRPEVAQFF.

The chain uses TRBV19 and TRBJ2-3; possibly TRBD2 for D (6 bases). The germline V and J ends were trimmed by 7 bases and 4 bases, with 15 bases remaining between them. The CDR3 totals 14 residues. CDR1 LNHDA and CDR2 SQIVND come from the germline V gene (reference sequence). The CDR3 spells CASIKRGGADTQYF. The CDR3 DNA sequence: TGTGCCAGTATCAAGAGGGGAGGAGCAGATACGCAGTATTTT. The full variable domain, completed using reference TRBV19 and TRBJ2-3, is DGGITQSPKYLFRKEGQNVTLSCEQNLNHDAMYWYRQDPGQGLRLIYYSQIVNDFQKGDIAEGYSVSREKKESFPLTVTSAQKNPTAFYLCASIKRGGADTQYFGPGTRLTVL.

The chain links TRBV6-2 or TRBV6-3 to TRBJ2-3; 12 bases align to TRBD2. This CDR3 comprises 16 residues. Per germline, CDR1 MNHEY and CDR2 SVGEGT. Losses at the gene ends were 5 bases for V and 7 bases for J; bases not matched to a gene: 10. The CDR3 protein is CASSRSLAGGQNTQYF. As DNA, the CDR3 is TGTGCCAGCAGTCGTAGCCTAGCGGGGGGGCAGAATACGCAGTATTTT.

This clone is a singleton in its sample. Different DNA sequences within this sample yield the same CDR3. The chain is built from TRBV18 and TRBJ2-3; TRBD1 matches 7 bases. Germline values: CDR1 KGHSH, CDR2 LQKENI. Losses at the gene ends were 3 bases for V and 2 bases for J; bases not matched to a gene: 5. The CDR3 totals 15 residues. CDR3 sequence: CASSPPTGLTDTQYF. For the CDR3, the DNA is TGTGCCAGCTCACCGCCGACAGGGCTCACAGATACGCAGTATTTT.